This record covers a single T cell receptor (beta chain). What it binds is unknown. This entry is derived from a study of glioma-infiltrating T cells. At the level of the study: Before surgery, glioma patients received dexamethasone for at most six days. Target coverage was roughly 4.5- to 11-fold for some 1 million blood T cells. Study observations and caveats: CDR3 overlap between tissue and blood was very small. Non-neoplastic patients had below-expected tissue-blood divergence, while all gliomas exceeded expectation.

Using RNA template, CDR3s of TCR alpha and beta were amplified with iRepertoire arm-PCR. Using its own MiXCR run on the multiplex PCR reads, TCRdb lists one record per CDR3 protein. Of 300,000 to 450,000 distinct CDR3 sequences listed, roughly 41% are singletons. Per germline, CDR1 SNHLY and CDR2 FYNNEI. This CDR3 region has 14 residues. V dropped 6 bases and J dropped 2; count of bases not matched to a gene: 6. The material sequenced was glioma tissue, nonneoplastic brain tissue, or PBMCs (not recorded which). The chain carries TRBV2 and TRBJ1-2, with 7 positions matching TRBD1. The source of this sequence is a human donor with low-grade glioma or glioblastoma, undergoing nonglioma brain surgery, or in good health (not recorded which). The CDR3 DNA sequence: TGTGCCAGCAGAATTACGGGACAGAACTATGGCTACACCTTC. It is translated as CASRITGQNYGYTF.